This T cell receptor (beta chain) derives from a study of blood T cells in healthy people across ages (dated by TCRdb to between 2014 and 2016). Notes on the research overall: In model experiments, template switching captured roughly one uniquely barcoded TCR beta cDNA molecule for every two T cells. The study analyzed two additional independent replicas of 1 million unique cDNA reads from the same blood draw for two donors, one aged 18 to 30 and one aged 80 or older. The donors were divided into four age groups: young (average around 16 years), middle-aged (about 39), aged (about 60) and long-lived (82). To avoid experimental bias, donors of different ages were distributed randomly across sequencing lanes. Using deep sequencing normalized with unique cDNA molecular identifiers, the study measured how TCR beta repertoire diversity changes with age.

The donors were some 36 Caucasian individuals from Russia, aged 6 to 90 years, who were systemically healthy. Each donor gave 8 to 10 milliliters of peripheral blood, collected into EDTA-treated Vacutainer tubes. PBMCs were isolated by Ficoll-Paque density-gradient centrifugation, with at least 7 million obtained per sample. Total RNA was extracted from PBMCs with Trizol reagent, with at least 5.5 micrograms obtained per sample. For every donor, flow cytometry on a PBMC aliquot measured the percentage of naive CD45RAhigh/CD27high T cells. The investigation overall reported the following: Because the CMV infection status of the donors was unknown, age-related changes in expanded clonotypes may potentially have been confounded. Observed TCR beta diversity per million T cells fell roughly linearly with age, and a significant reduction was already apparent by age approximately 40. The long-lived group showed more naive CD4+ T cells, fewer expanded clones and increased TCR diversity than the aged group, suggesting age selection. The percentage of naive T cells measured by flow cytometry correlated strongly with observed TCR beta diversity. Estimates of total diversity from one million sequenced T cells were regarded as lower bounds and underestimates. Bulk unsorted PBMC profiling prevented conclusive comparison of naive and antigen-experienced compartments.

A note on this clonotype: Its antigen has not been determined. Base-call qualities are not available, and no considerably larger clone is one nucleotide away.

From cysteine to phenylalanine, the CDR3 is 15 amino acids long. Of the read, only the CDR3 DNA is kept; its 45 bases are in frame from base 1. CDR1 DFQATT and CDR2 SNEGSKA are derived from the germline V gene (reference sequence). After removal of 5 bases from V and 6 bases from J, the junction retains 13 bases not matched to a gene. Library preparation employed 5' RACE. TCRdb shows the sequencer as Illumina HiSeq 2500. A second about 7 to 11 cycle PCR used a sample-barcoded 5' primer and a J-beta primer mix. Each TCR beta cDNA molecule received a unique molecular identifier from a template-switch 5' adaptor carrying 12 random nucleotides. At least 2.5 million CDR3-containing paired-end reads were obtained from each sample. First-strand cDNA was synthesized from all RNA with the Mint cDNA synthesis kit, primed by a TRBC-specific oligonucleotide. Following uracil-DNA glycosylase treatment, a first 18-cycle PCR with universal primers M1SS and BC2_uni_R was performed on all cDNA. As for the original processing: For normalization, 1 million high-quality reads were randomly selected from each sample, with every read carrying a distinct molecular identifier. Reads with shared molecular identifiers were discarded instead of being binned into consensus sequences. MiTCR, run with a Q25 quality threshold and the strictest error-elimination algorithm, handled CDR3 identification, clonotype clustering and error correction. A nonparametric unseen species model with Euler transformation was used to estimate a lower bound on total TCR beta diversity. Through fastp at Q25 and MiXCR, TCRdb rebuilt clones from the public reads, retaining in-frame beta chains. Here each entry gathers all rows of one CDR3 protein and keeps the most common genes and DNA. TCRdb's processing, not the study's, gives the V and J calls here. In this sample the table shows roughly 1.6 million distinct CDR3 sequences, about 35% of which occur a single time. Around 11% of the sample is held by the ten biggest clonotypes.

What was sequenced was blood. The rearranged chain carries TRBV20-1 and TRBJ1-5; 7 bases in between match TRBD1. This TCR came from a woman aged 25 to 45 in good health. The DNA sequence is as follows: TGCAGTGCTGCTATCCTGGACAGGCTGGGTCAGCCCCAGCATTTT. This is translated as CSAAILDRLGQPQHF.